This entry is about one TCR beta chain. Its specificity is unknown. The data originate from a study of long-term antiretroviral therapy in people with HIV. Study-level findings and limits: Compared with controls, HIV repertoires showed narrower CDR3 length ranges.

The immunoSEQ assay was v3.0, run at survey level. Sequencing of each sample targeted about 35,000-50,000 T-cell genomes. Sequenced by immunoSEQ multiplex PCR; TCRdb stores in-frame clones only, minus some. The sample carries about 22,000 clones, about four fifths recorded once. Germline assignment: CDR1 SGHNT and CDR2 YENEEA. The CDR3 covers 16 residues. J was trimmed by 7 bases and V by 5 bases; bases with no gene match: 12. Sequenced here: unsorted PBMCs, sampled 5.9 years after starting antiretroviral therapy. The source of this sequence is a man aged 30 to 39 with HIV. The rearrangement links TRBV11-3 to TRBJ2-1, with 9 nucleotides matching TRBD2. CDR3 coding DNA: TGTGCCAGCAGCCCTGTCGTAGCGGGAGACTTAAATGAGCAGTTCTTC. Translated, it gives CASSPVVAGDLNEQFF. The full variable domain, its missing parts supplied by reference TRBV11-3 and TRBJ2-1, is EAGVVQSPRYKIIEKKQPVAFWCNPISGHNTLYWYLQNLGQGPELLIRYENEEAVDDSQLPKDRFSAERLKGVDSTLKIQPAELGDSAVYLCASSPVVAGDLNEQFFGPGTRLTVL.